This TCR beta chain came from a study of shared clonotypes between healthy human individuals. Method: immunoSEQ multiplex PCR; TCRdb's copy keeps in-frame clones and lacks some. This sample carries approximately 1.9 million clones, 80% to 95% of them seen once, and the ten largest clones take approximately 1.7%. Naive-designated CD8 cells lacked CD45RO, were positively enriched for CCR7, and omitted terminally differentiated effector memory CD45RA+ cells. Germline assignment: CDR1 SGDLS and CDR2 YYNGEE. Trimming took 1 base from V and 8 from J, leaving 10 bases between them. The CDR3 extends over 13 amino acids.

This sequence joins TRBV9 and TRBJ2-1; D is undetermined. This TCR came from a man between 18 and 35 years old in good health. Some clones in this sample may be carry-over from other donors' samples. Sequencing was performed on naive CD8+ T cells from PBMCs. The CDR3 DNA is TGTGCCAGCAGCGTATTGTTGAGCGATGAGCAGTTCTTC. Amino acids: CASSVLLSDEQFF. Filled out from reference TRBV9 and TRBJ2-1, the complete variable domain reads DSGVTQTPKHLITATGQRVTLRCSPRSGDLSVYWYQQSLDQGLQFLIQYYNGEERAKGNILERFSAQQFPDLHSELNLSSLELGDSALYFCASSVLLSDEQFFGPGTRLTVL.